This T cell receptor (beta chain) was captured by sequencing in a study of shared clonotypes between healthy human individuals. Study-level background: The plates for each donor numbered three CD4 naive, three CD4 memory, two CD8 naive and one CD8 memory. Notes on the study in general: Blood was the only sampled material, and tissue repertoires likely differ.

Concerning this clone: The target antigen is unknown.

Trimming cost V 1 base and J 2 bases, with 15 bases left between them. The CDR3 covers 17 residues. The V gene's germline CDR1 is SEHNR and CDR2 FQNEAQ (reference sequence). Generated by immunoSEQ multiplex PCR, the TCRdb table keeps only in-frame clones and is missing some. The repertoire consists of about 2.5 million clones, with around 92% occurring once and the leading ten covering more than 0.35%. The donors, healthy adults who were HIV-negative, had experienced no recent acute infections or vaccinations. Sequenced: naive CD4+ T cells from PBMCs. The subset here: CD45RA+ positively selected. This sequence was found in a man aged 18 to 29 in good health. Some clones in this sample may be carry-over from other donors' samples. J is TRBJ2-1 and V is TRBV7-9; the D gene could be TRBD1 or TRBD2 (5 bases each). The CDR3 loop reads CASSLGDGFIPYNEQFF. In DNA, the CDR3 is TGTGCCAGCAGCTTAGGGGACGGCTTCATACCCTACAATGAGCAGTTCTTC.